This record covers a single TCR beta chain. Its antigen is not identified. CDR1 SGHTA and CDR2 FQGTGA come from the germline V gene. The CDR3 length is 17 residues. V lost 5 bases, J lost 6 bases, and 14 bases stayed unmatched. The data stem from a study of cytomegalovirus exposure and HLA in healthy donors. General observations from the study: Most TCR sequences were rare, but some public TCRs occurred in many donors.

Use of 60 Vbeta and 13 Jbeta primers characterized the PCR. Clones were read by immunoSEQ multiplex PCR, and TCRdb kept only the in-frame ones, dropping some. The sample contains around 190,000 clones, 70% to 80% of which appear only once. The donors were healthy bone marrow donors. The chain links TRBV7-3 to TRBJ2-7; 12 bases align to TRBD2. The TCR was taken from a woman aged 45 to 65 in good health and CMV-seronegative. The material sequenced was PBMCs. The CDR3 DNA follows: TGTGCCAGCAGCCCACCGACTAGCGGGAGAGGTCCGCTCGAGCAGTACTTC. This gives the protein CASSPPTSGRGPLEQYF.